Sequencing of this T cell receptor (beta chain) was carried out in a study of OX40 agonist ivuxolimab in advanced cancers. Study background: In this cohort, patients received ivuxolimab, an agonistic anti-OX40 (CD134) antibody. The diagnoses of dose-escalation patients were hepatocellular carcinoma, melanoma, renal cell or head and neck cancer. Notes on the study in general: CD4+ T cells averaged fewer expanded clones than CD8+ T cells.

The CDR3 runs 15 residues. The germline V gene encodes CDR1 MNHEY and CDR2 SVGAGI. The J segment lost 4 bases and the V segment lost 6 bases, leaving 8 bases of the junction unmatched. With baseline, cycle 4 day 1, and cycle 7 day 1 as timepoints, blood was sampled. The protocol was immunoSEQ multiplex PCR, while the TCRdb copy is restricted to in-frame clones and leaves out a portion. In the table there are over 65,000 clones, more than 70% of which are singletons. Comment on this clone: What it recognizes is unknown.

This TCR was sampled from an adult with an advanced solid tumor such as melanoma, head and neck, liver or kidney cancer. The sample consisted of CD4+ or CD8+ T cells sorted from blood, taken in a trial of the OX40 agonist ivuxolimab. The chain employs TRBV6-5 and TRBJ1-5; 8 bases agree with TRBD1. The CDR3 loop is CASSLQGGRNQPQHF. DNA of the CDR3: TGTGCCAGCAGCCTACAGGGGGGTCGTAATCAGCCCCAGCATTTT.